This T cell receptor (beta chain) was found in a study of CD4 T cells in relation to SARS-CoV-2 and coronaviruses. This CDR3 contains 18 residues. CDR1 and CDR2 (germline): KGHSH, LQKENI. V was cut by 3 bases and J by 0 bases, with 18 bases left in between. Assay: immunoSEQ multiplex PCR; the TCRdb copy retains only in-frame clones and omits some. The repertoire holds more than 20,000 clones, with over 60% as singletons. Comments on this clone: Its antigen remains unknown.

Before the COVID-19 pandemic, during about 2010-2018, CD4+ T cells were taken from unexposed donors. The cells were cultured for under 13 days before CD4+ T cells were isolated. The sample consisted of CD4+ T cells from PBMCs, cultured in vitro. The sequence was collected from a human donor in good health. This chain links TRBV18 with TRBJ2-4; possibly TRBD1 for D (7 bases). Written as DNA, the CDR3 is TGTGCCAGCTCACCCCAGGGGGGAGCAGCGGGAGCCAAAAACATTCAGTACTTC. Its protein is CASSPQGGAAGAKNIQYF.